Detailed here is one T cell receptor beta chain. The antigen is unknown. Germline lookup yields CDR1 SGHTA and CDR2 FQGNSA. This CDR3 is 15 amino acids long. The V end lost 1 base, the J end lost 1 base, and 7 bases lay between the germline ends. This sample is drawn from a study of cytomegalovirus exposure and HLA in healthy donors. Study as a whole: The study's early data release held about 80 million unique TCRs from HLA-typed donors.

Primers for the PCR totalled 60 Vbeta and 13 Jbeta. Method: immunoSEQ multiplex PCR; TCRdb's copy keeps in-frame clones and lacks some. The sample shows tens of thousands of clones, 70% to 90% of them seen only once. General study findings and limits: 16,951 TCR beta sequences were associated with HLA alleles at 0.05 false discovery rate in a later analysis. Later analysis demonstrated an association between a missense DCLRE1C variant and TCR beta V- and J-gene trimming. Common viral pathogens were later found to be apparently linked to several of the most significant clusters.

V and J are TRBV7-2 and TRBJ2-2; D not resolved. The sample taken for sequencing was PBMCs. The clonotype originates from a woman in her 30s in good health and CMV-seronegative. CDR3 sequence (DNA): TGTGCCAGCAGCTTAGGGCAGTGGAACACCGGGGAGCTGTTTTTT. The encoded protein is CASSLGQWNTGELFF.